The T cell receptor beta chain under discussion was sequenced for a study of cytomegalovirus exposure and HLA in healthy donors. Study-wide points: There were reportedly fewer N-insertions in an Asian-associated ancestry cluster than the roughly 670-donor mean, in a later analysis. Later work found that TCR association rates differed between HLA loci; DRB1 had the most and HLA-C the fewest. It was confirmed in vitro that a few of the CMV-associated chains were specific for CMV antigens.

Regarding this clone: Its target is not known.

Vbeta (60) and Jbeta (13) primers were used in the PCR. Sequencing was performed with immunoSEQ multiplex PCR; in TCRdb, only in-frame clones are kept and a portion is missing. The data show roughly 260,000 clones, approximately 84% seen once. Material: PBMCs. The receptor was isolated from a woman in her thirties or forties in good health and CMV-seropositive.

The CDR3 is CASSRLAGVNEQFF. CDR3 in DNA: TGTGCCAGCAGTAGGCTAGCGGGGGTCAATGAGCAGTTCTTC. The chain uses TRBV2 and TRBJ2-1, with 10 bases lining up with TRBD2. The J segment lost 6 bases and the V segment lost 5 bases, leaving 4 bases of the junction unmatched. The CDR3 totals 14 residues. The germline V gene encodes CDR1 SNHLY and CDR2 FYNNEI.